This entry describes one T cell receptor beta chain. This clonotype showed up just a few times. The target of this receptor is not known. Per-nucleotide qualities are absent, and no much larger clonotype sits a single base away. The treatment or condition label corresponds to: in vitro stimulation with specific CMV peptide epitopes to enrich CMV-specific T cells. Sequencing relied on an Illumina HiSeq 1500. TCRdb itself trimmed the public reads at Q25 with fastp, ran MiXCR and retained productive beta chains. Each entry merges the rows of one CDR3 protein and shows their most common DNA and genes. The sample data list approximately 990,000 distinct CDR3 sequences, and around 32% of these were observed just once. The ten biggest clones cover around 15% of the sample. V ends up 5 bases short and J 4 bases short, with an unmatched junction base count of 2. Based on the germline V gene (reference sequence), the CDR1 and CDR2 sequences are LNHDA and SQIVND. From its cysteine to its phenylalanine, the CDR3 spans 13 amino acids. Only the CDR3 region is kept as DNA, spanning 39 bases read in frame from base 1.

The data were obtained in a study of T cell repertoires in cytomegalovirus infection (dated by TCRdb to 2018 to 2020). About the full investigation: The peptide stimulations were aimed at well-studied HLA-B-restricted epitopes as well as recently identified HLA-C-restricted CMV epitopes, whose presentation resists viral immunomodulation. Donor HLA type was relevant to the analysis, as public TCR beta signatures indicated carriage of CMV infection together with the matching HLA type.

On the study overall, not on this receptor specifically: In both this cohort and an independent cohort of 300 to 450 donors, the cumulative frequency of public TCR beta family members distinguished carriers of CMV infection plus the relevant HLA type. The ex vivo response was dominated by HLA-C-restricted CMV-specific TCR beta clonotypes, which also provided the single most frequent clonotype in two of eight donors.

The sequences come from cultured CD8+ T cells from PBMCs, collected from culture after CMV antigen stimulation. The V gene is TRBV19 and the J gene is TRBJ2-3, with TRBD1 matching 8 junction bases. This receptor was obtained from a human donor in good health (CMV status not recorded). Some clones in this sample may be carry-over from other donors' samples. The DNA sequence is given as TGTGCCAGTAGTGCGACAGGGGCAGATACGCAGTATTTT. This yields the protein CASSATGADTQYF.